Listed here are 2 T cell receptor beta chains from one sample, sequenced in a study of blood T cell repertoires in COVID-19. Generated by immunoSEQ multiplex PCR, the TCRdb table keeps only in-frame clones and is missing some. The sample records 55,000 to 70,000 clones, around 84% being singletons. The specimen sequenced was peripheral blood. Source of these receptors: a man aged 65 to 85 with acute or convalescent COVID-19.

The rearrangement uses TRBV6-5 and TRBJ2-1, with 8 bases fitting TRBD2. Germline assignment: CDR1 MNHEY and CDR2 SVGAGI. The CDR3 contains 14 residues. V trimming: 0 bases; J trimming: 9 bases; junction bases outside the gene matches: 4. CDR3 bases: TGTGCCAGCAGTTACTCGGGGACTAGAGGTGAGCAGTTCTTC. This translates into CASSYSGTRGEQFF.

V and J are TRBV4-2 and TRBJ2-3; weak D call: TRBD2 (5 bases). Looked up from germline, CDR1 is LGHNA and CDR2 is YNFKEQ. The V gene lost 4 bases and the J gene lost 0 bases, with 8 bases spanning the gap. The CDR3 extends over 14 amino acids. The DNA for the CDR3 is TGTGCCAGCAGCCCGGGGAGTAGCACAGATACGCAGTATTTT. Amino acid sequence: CASSPGSSTDTQYF.